This TCR beta chain originates from a study of PD-L1 blockade in urothelial cancer. Study-wide background: Patients had received 0 to 3 prior chemotherapy regimens.

As for time point: peripheral blood 6 weeks after treatment start. Patient sample counts ranged from 1 to 8, pretreatment and on-treatment. Into every PCR, synthetic TCR analog templates were spiked. This table comes from immunoSEQ multiplex PCR, and its TCRdb copy is limited to in-frame clones, with some not included. The sample has around 66,000 clones; almost 90% are singletons. The CDR3 consists of 15 residues. The germline gives CDR1 MNHEY, CDR2 SVGAGI. V trimming: 5 bases; J trimming: 2 bases; junction bases outside the gene matches: 3. The TCR sequence derives from a man aged 55 to 70 with urothelial cancer. The material sequenced was PBMCs, taken around atezolizumab (anti-PD-L1) treatment. The V gene is TRBV6-5, the J gene TRBJ2-1; 10 bases align to TRBD1. The CDR3 coding sequence is TGTGCCAGCAGTCGACAGGGGGCAACCTACAATGAGCAGTTCTTC. As protein: CASSRQGATYNEQFF.